Following are 8 T cell receptor beta chains from one sample sequenced in a study of shared clonotypes between healthy human individuals. As defined, naive CD8 cells were CD45RO-negative and positively selected for CCR7, with terminally differentiated effector memory CD45RA+ cells excluded. The data were produced by immunoSEQ multiplex PCR, yet TCRdb's version contains in-frame clones alone and is incomplete. The repertoire includes some 2,100,000 clones, 90% to 95% of them detected once, and approximately 1.7% sits in the top ten. Sample: naive CD8+ T cells from PBMCs. All receptors derive from a man younger than 35 in good health. Some clones in this sample may be carry-over from other donors' samples.

The chain recombines TRBV27 with TRBJ2-1; possibly TRBD2 for D (5 bases). The CDR3 is 11 amino acids. The V and J ends lost 4 bases and 14 bases respectively, with 12 bases between them. Germline V gene sequence: CDR1 MNHEY, CDR2 SMNVEV (reference sequence). The DNA of the CDR3 is TGTGCCAGCAGTTCCGGGGTCCTGAAGTTCTTC. This translates into CASSSGVLKFF.

The gene calls are TRBV14 and TRBJ1-4; D not certain. This CDR3 is 15 amino acids long. Germline V CDR1 and CDR2: SGHDN, FVKESK. The V gene lost 0 bases and the J gene lost 5 bases, with 10 bases spanning the gap. CDR3 sequence (DNA): TGTGCCAGCAGCCAAGAGTACTCGAGAAATGAAAAACTGTTTTTT. Translation gives CASSQEYSRNEKLFF.

CDR3 sequence reads: CASSTLDISGNTIYF. The CDR3 DNA follows: TGTGCCAGCAGTACATTAGACATCTCTGGAAACACCATATATTTT. The chain recombines TRBV6-6 with TRBJ1-3; D call uncertain. The V gene's germline CDR1 is MNHNY and CDR2 SVGAGI (reference sequence). The CDR3 consists of 15 residues. V lost 5 bases and J lost 0, with 11 bases in between.

The rearrangement links TRBV9 to TRBJ2-2; weak D call: TRBD2 (6 bases). The CDR3 has 18 amino acids. Germline CDR1 is SGDLS and CDR2 is YYNGEE. The V end was cut by 0 bases, the J end by 3 bases, with 18 bases between. The DNA of the CDR3 is TGTGCCAGCAGCGTAGCTGATGGGGACTCCTTTTACACCGGGGAGCTGTTTTTT. It codes for CASSVADGDSFYTGELFF.

This clone was counted once. The chain combines TRBV27 with TRBJ2-2, with D perhaps TRBD1 (6 bases). CDR1 is MNHEY, CDR2 SMNVEV, per germline (reference sequence). This CDR3 comprises 15 residues. V lost 6 bases to trimming and J lost 4 bases, with 15 bases between them. In DNA form, the CDR3 reads TGTGCCAGCAGCTCCAGGGGTAGGAGCACCGGGGAGCTGTTTTTT. The encoded protein is CASSSRGRSTGELFF.

The chain combines TRBV7-2 with TRBJ1-1, with 8 positions matching TRBD1. Per the germline V gene, CDR1 is SGHTA and CDR2 is FQGNSA. The V gene end was trimmed by 8 bases and the J gene end by 7 bases; junction bases not matched to a gene: 6. This CDR3 region has 12 residues. CDR3 DNA sequence: TGTGCCAGCCTCAGGGGGCTGATTGAAGCTTTCTTT. Encoded protein: CASLRGLIEAFF.

The genes are TRBV4-1 and TRBJ2-1; D uncertain. The length of the CDR3 is 12 residues. Germline CDR1 MGHRA, CDR2 YSYEKL. V lost 5 bases, J lost 6 bases, and 8 bases lay in between. The CDR3 region is CASSVVGNEQFF. CDR3 DNA sequence: TGCGCCAGCAGCGTTGTGGGCAATGAGCAGTTCTTC.

This chain uses TRBV7-9 with TRBJ2-7; 11 nucleotides agree with TRBD2. Germline CDR1 reads SEHNR; CDR2 reads FQNEAQ (reference sequence). The length of the CDR3 is 14 residues. V trimming: 6 bases; J trimming: 9 bases; junction bases outside the gene matches: 10. CDR3 loop: CASSDTTSGIGQYF. In DNA, the CDR3 is TGTGCCAGCAGTGATACGACTAGCGGGATCGGGCAGTACTTC.